These 29 T cell receptor beta chains share one sample of origin, sequenced in a study of T cell clonotyping in hematopoietic cell transplantation. Libraries were prepared by immunoSEQ multiplex PCR; TCRdb keeps only in-frame clonotypes and omits some of them. The sample has 9,500 to 12,000 clones; around nine tenths are singletons. Sequences were derived from PBMCs, sampled 180 days after allogeneic stem cell transplant. These receptors came from a male patient aged 60-70 years who had an allogeneic stem cell transplant from an unrelated donor, so the T cells may come from the graft donor. Some clones in this sample may be carry-over from other donors' samples.

The rearrangement uses TRBV7-8 and TRBJ2-2, with D possibly being TRBD1 (5 bases). Trimming cost V 3 bases and J 6 bases, with 17 bases left between them. CDR1 SGHVS and CDR2 FQNEAQ come from the germline V gene. The CDR3 totals 16 residues. The CDR3 DNA is TGTGCCAGCAGCTTCAGGGAAGGAGCTCTGGCCGGGGAGCTGTTTTTT. Translation gives CASSFREGALAGELFF.

The count of this clone is one. V gene TRBV5-1 combines with J gene TRBJ2-7; a possible D gene is TRBD2 (6 bases). The CDR3 contains 14 residues. Trimming cost V 4 bases and J 5 bases, with 16 bases left between them. Germline V gives CDR1 SGHRS, CDR2 YFSETQ. The CDR3 bases are TGCGCCAGCAGCCGCGGACTACGGGCGGACGAGCAGTACTTC. Its protein product is CASSRGLRADEQYF.

The V and J genes are TRBV4-3 and TRBJ1-4; D is possibly TRBD1 (6 bases). V was trimmed by 0 bases and J by 10 bases, leaving 9 bases between them. The CDR3 is 13 amino acids. The germline gives CDR1 LGHNA, CDR2 YSLEER. Written as DNA, the CDR3 is TGCGCCAGCAGCCAAGATGAGGGGGGAAAACTGTTTTTT. The encoded protein is CASSQDEGGKLFF.

J is TRBJ2-2 and V is TRBV9; D not resolved. The V end lost 1 base, the J end lost 2 bases, and 6 bases lay between the germline ends. The CDR3 is made up of 14 amino acids. The germline V gene encodes CDR1 SGDLS and CDR2 YYNGEE. CDR3 bases: TGTGCCAGCAGCGTACTTGGCAACACCGGGGAGCTGTTTTTT. Protein sequence: CASSVLGNTGELFF.

This rearrangement joins TRBV11-3 to TRBJ2-7; 9 positions match TRBD1. Trimming removed 3 bases from V and 4 bases from J; junction bases left unmatched: 10. The CDR3 sequence is 16 residues long. Germline V CDR1 and CDR2: SGHNT, YENEEA. This chain's CDR3 is CASSFRRTGELYEQYF. CDR3 in DNA: TGTGCCAGCAGCTTCCGAAGGACAGGGGAATTATACGAGCAGTACTTC.

The chain has TRBV7-2 and TRBJ1-5; no definite D call. The ends were cut back, 1 base at V and 4 bases at J, with 11 bases in the middle. Germline CDR1 SGHTA, CDR2 FQGNSA. The CDR3 totals 15 residues. Written as DNA, the CDR3 is TGTGCCAGCAGCTTAGATGGGGATCTTAATCAGCCCCAGCATTTT. It encodes CASSLDGDLNQPQHF.

The CDR3 sequence is CASSVAGGNTEAFF. The CDR3 DNA is TGTGCCAGCAGCGTAGCGGGAGGGAACACTGAAGCTTTCTTT. The V gene is TRBV9, the J gene TRBJ1-1; D is unresolved. The CDR3 spans 14 residues. Looked up from germline, CDR1 is SGDLS and CDR2 is YYNGEE. The V end lost 0 bases, the J end lost 1 base, and 7 bases lay between the germline ends.

V usage is TRBV7-8 and J usage is TRBJ2-1, with 9 bases lining up with TRBD1. Looked up from germline, CDR1 is SGHVS and CDR2 is FQNEAQ. J lost 3 bases, V lost 7 bases, and 7 bases had no gene match. This CDR3 region has 15 residues. The CDR3 loop reads CASTSTGGFYNEQFF. The CDR3 nucleotides are TGTGCCAGCACGTCGACAGGGGGATTCTACAATGAGCAGTTCTTC.

The V call is TRBV7-2, the J call TRBJ2-3; 15 bases line up with TRBD2. The junction had 4 bases not matched to a gene; V was cut back by 5 bases and J by 4 bases. The CDR3 has 16 amino acids. Germline-derived CDR1 and CDR2 are SGHTA and FQGNSA. The CDR3 DNA is TGTGCCAGCAGCCAGGGACTAGCGGGGGGATCAGATACGCAGTATTTT. The encoded protein is CASSQGLAGGSDTQYF.

This chain joins TRBV29-1 and TRBJ1-1; D not resolved. Germline V gene data show CDR1 as SQVTM and CDR2 as ANQGSEA. Trimming shortened V by 2 bases and J by 5 bases, and 12 bases separated the two germline ends. The CDR3 loop spans 13 amino acids. The CDR3 loop is CSVELGYQTEAFF. For the CDR3, the DNA is TGCAGCGTTGAATTGGGGTATCAGACTGAAGCTTTCTTT.

A single count supports this clone. The CDR3, as DNA: TGTGCCATCGGTGGGACTAGAGCCGAGCAGTACTTC. Amino acids: CAIGGTRAEQYF. The chain is built from TRBV10-3 and TRBJ2-7; 8 bases are shared with TRBD2. The CDR3 is made up of 12 amino acids. From germline, CDR1 is ENHRY and CDR2 SYGVKD. V lost 8 bases and J lost 6; bases outside the gene matches: 6.

The rearrangement links TRBV11-2 to TRBJ1-1; D not certain. The CDR3 covers 12 residues. Germline-derived CDR1 and CDR2 are SGHAT and FQNNGV. V was clipped by 4 bases and J by 3 bases, with 6 bases between them. CDR3 region: CASSSWDTEAFF. CDR3 DNA: TGTGCCAGCAGCTCTTGGGACACTGAAGCTTTCTTT.

As DNA, the CDR3 is TGTGCCATCAGTGAGGGACAGGAGACCACTGAAGCTTTCTTT. As protein: CAISEGQETTEAFF. The J gene is TRBJ1-1, the V gene TRBV10-3; 7 positions match TRBD1. The V and J ends lost 2 bases and 4 bases, in that order; junction bases with no gene match: 4. Germline CDR1 reads ENHRY; CDR2 reads SYGVKD. The CDR3 is made up of 14 amino acids.

The J gene is TRBJ2-7, the V gene TRBV7-6, with D uncertain. CDR1 and CDR2 from the germline V gene are SGHVS and FNYEAQ. The CDR3 runs 16 residues. The germline V and J ends were trimmed by 1 base and 0 bases, with 13 bases remaining between them. The CDR3 DNA follows: TGTGCCAGCAGCTTAGGTTTGACCCACGCCTCCTACGAGCAGTACTTC. Its translation is CASSLGLTHASYEQYF. Full variable domain (outside the CDR3, taken from reference TRBV7-6 and TRBJ2-7): GAGVSQSPRYKVTKRGQDVALRCDPISGHVSLYWYRQALGQGPEFLTYFNYEAQQDKSGLPNDRFSAERPEGSISTLTIQRTEQRDSAMYRCASSLGLTHASYEQYFGPGTRLTVT.

Here the CDR3 reads CASRRDTSRYGYTF. The CDR3 DNA follows: TGTGCCAGCAGGCGGGACACATCACGCTATGGCTACACCTTC. The V and J genes are TRBV6-6 and TRBJ1-2, with D perhaps TRBD1 (6 bases). Looked up from germline, CDR1 is MNHNY and CDR2 is SVGAGI (reference sequence). The CDR3 extends over 14 amino acids. Trimming took off 6 bases at V and 4 bases at J, with 15 bases between the two ends.

This sequence joins TRBV10-3 and TRBJ2-1; D might be TRBD2 (6 bases). The germline V gene encodes CDR1 ENHRY and CDR2 SYGVKD. The V and J ends lost 2 bases and 10 bases respectively, with 18 bases between them. CDR3 length: 15 amino acids. The CDR3 nucleotides are TGTGCCATCAGTGAGGCCGCGGGACCATCTGAGGAGCAGTTCTTC. Residues: CAISEAAGPSEEQFF.

J is TRBJ1-2 and V is TRBV5-1; D is unresolved. Germline V gene data show CDR1 as SGHRS and CDR2 as YFSETQ. V shed 1 base and J shed 2 bases, with 15 bases lying between them. The length of the CDR3 is 16 residues. CDR3 protein: CASSLSEGLGNYGYTF. DNA of the CDR3: TGCGCCAGCAGCTTGTCCGAGGGATTGGGAAACTATGGCTACACCTTC.

The chain is built from TRBV5-6 and TRBJ1-1; 9 bases align to TRBD1. V gave up 0 bases and J gave up 4 bases; unmatched junction bases: 7. Germline V gives CDR1 SGHDT, CDR2 YYEEEE. The CDR3 has 16 residues. In DNA, the CDR3 is TGTGCCAGCAGCTTGGTGCCGGGACAGGGATCCACTGAAGCTTTCTTT. It specifies CASSLVPGQGSTEAFF.

This clone was recorded a few times. The V and J genes are TRBV29-1 and TRBJ1-5; D remains ambiguous. The length of the CDR3 is 12 residues. Deletions cut 4 bases from V and 3 bases from J, with 7 bases between. CDR1 SQVTM and CDR2 ANQGSEA come from the germline V gene. The CDR3 nucleotides read TGCAGCGTTGGGCAGGCCAATCAGCCCCAGCATTTT. Protein product: CSVGQANQPQHF.

This clone was detected once. V and J are TRBV19 and TRBJ1-2; D possibly corresponds to TRBD1 (5 bases). This CDR3 region has 14 residues. V gave up 6 bases and J gave up 3 bases, with 14 bases separating them. Germline V gene sequence: CDR1 LNHDA, CDR2 SQIVND (reference sequence). The CDR3 DNA follows: TGTGCCAGTAGGTCCAGGGAGGGATACTATGGCTACACCTTC. This translates into CASRSREGYYGYTF.

This chain connects TRBV6-1 to TRBJ2-5; TRBD1 matches 7 bases. CDR3 length: 13 amino acids. Germline V gives CDR1 MNHNS, CDR2 SASEGT. Trimming took 4 bases from V and 7 from J; bases not matched to a gene: 6. The CDR3 DNA reads TGTGCCAGCAGTGTCGACAGGGAATGGACCCAGTACTTC. Protein sequence: CASSVDREWTQYF.

This clone is termed medium-sized. The gene calls are TRBV7-2 and TRBJ2-1; weak D call: TRBD2 (6 bases). Deletions cut 1 base from V and 9 bases from J, with 10 bases between. CDR3 size: 13 residues. In germline, CDR1 is SGHTA, CDR2 FQGNSA. The CDR3 DNA is TGTGCCAGCAGCTTAGGCGGGGTACTTGAGCAGTTCTTC. This encodes CASSLGGVLEQFF.

In regard to this clone: Because it lacks the conserved phenylalanine or tryptophan at the end, this CDR3 is likely a read error. Because the CDR3's place on the DNA is in doubt, the DNA is left out and the CDR3 is given as listed by TCRdb. The chain recombines TRBV5-6 with TRBJ2-7; the table assigns TRBD1, which was not confirmed against the DNA. The CDR3 spans 13 amino acids, including both terminal residues. The germline V gene encodes CDR1 SGHDT and CDR2 YYEEEE. CDR3 sequence reads: CASSFGAQGGRRY.

The rearrangement uses TRBV5-1 and TRBJ1-1; D uncertain. Germline V gives CDR1 SGHRS, CDR2 YFSETQ. The CDR3 sequence is 13 residues long. V gave up 2 bases and J gave up 1 base, with 6 bases separating them. The CDR3 DNA sequence: TGCGCCAGCAGCTTTAACCCGAACACTGAAGCTTTCTTT. Its protein is CASSFNPNTEAFF. The full variable domain, in which reference TRBV5-1 and TRBJ1-1 provide the parts outside the CDR3, is KAGVTQTPRYLIKTRGQQVTLSCSPISGHRSVSWYQQTPGQGLQFLFEYFSETQRNKGNFPGRFSGRQFSNSRSEMNVSTLELGDSALYLCASSFNPNTEAFFGQGTRLTVV.

The chain combines TRBV30 with TRBJ1-2; tentatively, D is TRBD1 (6 bases). The CDR3 has 14 residues. Trimming stripped 4 bases from V and 1 base from J, with 13 bases between. Per the germline V gene, CDR1 is GTSNPN and CDR2 is SVGIG (reference sequence). The CDR3 here is CAWTPWTDNYGYTF. The CDR3 nucleotides are TGTGCCTGGACCCCTTGGACAGATAACTATGGCTACACCTTC. Filled out from reference TRBV30 and TRBJ1-2, the complete variable domain reads SQTIHQWPATLVQPVGSPLSLECTVEGTSNPNLYWYRQAAGRGLQLLFYSVGIGQISSEVPQNLSASRPQDRQFILSSKKLLLSDSGFYLCAWTPWTDNYGYTFGSGTRLTVV.

Written as DNA, the CDR3 is TGTGCCAGCAGTTTACGACGGGCAGGAAAGACGCAGTATTTT. Its protein product is CASSLRRAGKTQYF. This chain joins TRBV28 and TRBJ2-3; D is unclear. Trimming left V 2 bases short and J 9 bases short, with 15 bases between. The CDR3 length is 14 residues. Germline lookup yields CDR1 MDHEN and CDR2 SYDVKM.

Only one count was recorded for this clone. The V gene is TRBV5-1, the J gene TRBJ1-2; D gene ambiguous. The CDR3 covers 14 residues. V dropped 0 bases and J dropped 4 bases, with 10 bases sitting between them. From germline, CDR1 is SGHRS and CDR2 YFSETQ. The CDR3 here is CASSLDSTSYGYTF. In DNA, the CDR3 is TGCGCCAGCAGCTTGGACAGTACTAGCTATGGCTACACCTTC.

The CDR3 region is CASSLDHRGGEYNEQFF. The CDR3 DNA is TGTGCCAGCAGCTTAGATCACAGGGGCGGGGAGTACAATGAGCAGTTCTTC. V gene TRBV11-3 combines with J gene TRBJ2-1; D possibly corresponds to TRBD1 (7 bases). V dropped 0 bases and J dropped 4 bases, with 16 bases sitting between them. Germline V gene lookup returns CDR1 SGHNT and CDR2 YENEEA. CDR3 size: 17 residues. Full variable domain (remainder filled in from reference TRBV11-3 and TRBJ2-1): EAGVVQSPRYKIIEKKQPVAFWCNPISGHNTLYWYLQNLGQGPELLIRYENEEAVDDSQLPKDRFSAERLKGVDSTLKIQPAELGDSAVYLCASSLDHRGGEYNEQFFGPGTRLTVL.

The chain carries TRBV6-1 and TRBJ1-5; D is unclear. Trimming took off 6 bases at V and 7 bases at J, with 13 bases between the two ends. Germline CDR1 and CDR2: MNHNS and SASEGT. The CDR3 length is 13 residues. CDR3 nucleotide sequence: TGTGCCAGCAGAGAGACCGCTGAGCAGCCCCAGCATTTT. This codes for CASRETAEQPQHF.